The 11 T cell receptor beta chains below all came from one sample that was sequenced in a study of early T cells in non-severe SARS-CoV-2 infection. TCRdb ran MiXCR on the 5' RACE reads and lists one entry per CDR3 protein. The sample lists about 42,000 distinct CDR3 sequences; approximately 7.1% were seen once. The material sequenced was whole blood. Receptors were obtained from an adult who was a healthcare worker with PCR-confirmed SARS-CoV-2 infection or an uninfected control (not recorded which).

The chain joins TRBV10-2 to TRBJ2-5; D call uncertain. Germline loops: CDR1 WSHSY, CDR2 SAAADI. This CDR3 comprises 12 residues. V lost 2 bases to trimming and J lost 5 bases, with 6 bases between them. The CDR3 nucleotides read TGCGCCAGCAGTGAGAGTCTGGAGACCCAGTACTTC. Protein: CASSESLETQYF.

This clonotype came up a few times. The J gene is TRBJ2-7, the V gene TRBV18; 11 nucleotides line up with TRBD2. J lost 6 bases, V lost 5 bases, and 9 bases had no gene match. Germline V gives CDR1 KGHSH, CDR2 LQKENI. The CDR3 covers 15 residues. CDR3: CASSISGGAGSEQYF. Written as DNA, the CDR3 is TGTGCCAGCTCAATTAGCGGGGGGGCCGGGAGCGAGCAGTACTTC. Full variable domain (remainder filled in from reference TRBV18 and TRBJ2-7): NAGVMQNPRHLVRRRGQEARLRCSPMKGHSHVYWYRQLPEEGLKFMVYLQKENIIDESGMPKERFSAEFPKEGPSILRIQQVVRGDSAAYFCASSISGGAGSEQYFGPGTRLTVT.

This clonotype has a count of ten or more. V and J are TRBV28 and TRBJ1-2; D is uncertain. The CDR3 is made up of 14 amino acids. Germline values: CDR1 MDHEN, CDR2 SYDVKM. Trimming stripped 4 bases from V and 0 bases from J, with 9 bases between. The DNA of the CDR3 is TGTGCCAGCAGTTCGCCAAATCCTAACTATGGCTACACCTTC. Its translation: CASSSPNPNYGYTF.

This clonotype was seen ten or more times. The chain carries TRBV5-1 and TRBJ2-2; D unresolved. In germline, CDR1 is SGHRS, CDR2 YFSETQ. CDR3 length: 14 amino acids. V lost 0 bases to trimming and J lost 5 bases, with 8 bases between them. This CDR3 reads CASSLEGRTGELFF. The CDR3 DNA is TGCGCCAGCAGCTTGGAAGGGCGGACCGGGGAGCTGTTTTTT.

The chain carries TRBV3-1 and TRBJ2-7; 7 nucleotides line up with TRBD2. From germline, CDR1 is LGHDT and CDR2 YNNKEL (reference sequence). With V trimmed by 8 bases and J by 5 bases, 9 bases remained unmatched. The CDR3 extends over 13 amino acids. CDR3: CASGRASGHEQYF. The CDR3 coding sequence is TGTGCCAGCGGGAGGGCTAGCGGCCACGAGCAGTACTTC.

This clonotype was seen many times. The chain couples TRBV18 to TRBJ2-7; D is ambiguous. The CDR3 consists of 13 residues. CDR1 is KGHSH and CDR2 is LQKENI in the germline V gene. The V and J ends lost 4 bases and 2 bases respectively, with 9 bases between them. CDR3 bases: TGTGCCAGCTCACGGGCAGAAGCCTACGAGCAGTACTTC. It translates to CASSRAEAYEQYF.

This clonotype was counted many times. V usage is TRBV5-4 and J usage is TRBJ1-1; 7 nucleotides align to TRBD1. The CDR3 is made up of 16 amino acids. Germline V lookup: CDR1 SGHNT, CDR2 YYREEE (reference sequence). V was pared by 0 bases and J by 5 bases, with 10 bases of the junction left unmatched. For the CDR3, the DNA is TGTGCCAGCAGCTTGGATCCCGGGACAGCGTCGACTGAAGCTTTCTTT. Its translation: CASSLDPGTASTEAFF.

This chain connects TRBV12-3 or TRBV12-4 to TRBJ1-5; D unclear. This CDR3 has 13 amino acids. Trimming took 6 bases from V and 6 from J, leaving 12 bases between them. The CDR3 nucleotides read TGTGCCAGCAGCCGTGAGGCCCTTCAGCCCCAGCATTTT. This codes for CASSREALQPQHF.

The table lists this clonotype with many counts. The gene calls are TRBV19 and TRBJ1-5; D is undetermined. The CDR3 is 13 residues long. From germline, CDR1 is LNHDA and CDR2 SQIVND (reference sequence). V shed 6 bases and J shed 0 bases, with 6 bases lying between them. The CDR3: CASSSNSNQPQHF. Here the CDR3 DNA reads TGTGCCAGTAGCTCGAATAGCAATCAGCCCCAGCATTTT.

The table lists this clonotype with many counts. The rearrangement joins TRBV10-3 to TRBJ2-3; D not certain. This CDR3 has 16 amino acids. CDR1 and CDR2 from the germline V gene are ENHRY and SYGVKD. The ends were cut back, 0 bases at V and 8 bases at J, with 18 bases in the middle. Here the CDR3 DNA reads TGTGCCATCAGTGAGTCGGCCCTCGGTGTAGATGTTACGCAGTATTTT. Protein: CAISESALGVDVTQYF.

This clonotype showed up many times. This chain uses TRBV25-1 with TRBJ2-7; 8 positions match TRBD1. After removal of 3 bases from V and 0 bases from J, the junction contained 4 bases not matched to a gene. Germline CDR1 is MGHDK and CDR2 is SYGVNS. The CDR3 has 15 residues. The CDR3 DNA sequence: TGTGCCAGCAGTGAGGACAGGGATTTCTCCTACGAGCAGTACTTC. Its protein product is CASSEDRDFSYEQYF.